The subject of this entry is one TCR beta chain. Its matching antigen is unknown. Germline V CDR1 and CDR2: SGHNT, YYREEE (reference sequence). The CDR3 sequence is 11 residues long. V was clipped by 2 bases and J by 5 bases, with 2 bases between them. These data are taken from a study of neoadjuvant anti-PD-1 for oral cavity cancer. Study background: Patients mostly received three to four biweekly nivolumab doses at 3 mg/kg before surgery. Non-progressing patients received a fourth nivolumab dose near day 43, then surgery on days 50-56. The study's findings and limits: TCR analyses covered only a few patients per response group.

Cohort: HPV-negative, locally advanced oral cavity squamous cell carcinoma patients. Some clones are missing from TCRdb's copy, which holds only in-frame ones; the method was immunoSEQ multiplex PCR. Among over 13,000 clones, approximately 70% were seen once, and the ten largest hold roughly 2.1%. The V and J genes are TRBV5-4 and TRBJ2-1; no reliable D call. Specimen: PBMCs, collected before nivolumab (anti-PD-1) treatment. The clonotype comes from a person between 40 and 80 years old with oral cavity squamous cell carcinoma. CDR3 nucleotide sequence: TGTGCCAGCAGCTTTAACAATGAGCAGTTCTTC. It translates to CASSFNNEQFF.